This T cell receptor beta chain stems from a study of graft-versus-host responses after intestinal transplantation. Background on the study: Among the recipients, all got anti-thymocyte globulin induction and then tacrolimus and steroids for about 3 years.

This CDR3 spans 16 amino acids. V was pared by 3 bases and J by 6 bases, with 12 bases of the junction left unmatched. From germline, CDR1 is LGHNA and CDR2 YNFKEQ. The assay was immunoSEQ multiplex PCR, and TCRdb's table has in-frame clones only and misses some. This repertoire shows tens of thousands of clones, approximately 88% found once; its top ten account for 0.55% to 0.65%. Concerning this clone: Its antigen is still unknown.

The TCR was taken from a human donor who was the organ donor for an intestinal transplant. The chain carries TRBV4-2 and TRBJ2-3; 7 positions agree with TRBD2. The sequenced sample was unstimulated CD4+ T cells sorted from spleen or lymph node cells, obtained before transplant. The chain's CDR3 is CASSQWREQPSDTQYF. The CDR3 coding sequence is TGTGCCAGCAGCCAGTGGCGGGAGCAACCATCCGATACGCAGTATTTT.